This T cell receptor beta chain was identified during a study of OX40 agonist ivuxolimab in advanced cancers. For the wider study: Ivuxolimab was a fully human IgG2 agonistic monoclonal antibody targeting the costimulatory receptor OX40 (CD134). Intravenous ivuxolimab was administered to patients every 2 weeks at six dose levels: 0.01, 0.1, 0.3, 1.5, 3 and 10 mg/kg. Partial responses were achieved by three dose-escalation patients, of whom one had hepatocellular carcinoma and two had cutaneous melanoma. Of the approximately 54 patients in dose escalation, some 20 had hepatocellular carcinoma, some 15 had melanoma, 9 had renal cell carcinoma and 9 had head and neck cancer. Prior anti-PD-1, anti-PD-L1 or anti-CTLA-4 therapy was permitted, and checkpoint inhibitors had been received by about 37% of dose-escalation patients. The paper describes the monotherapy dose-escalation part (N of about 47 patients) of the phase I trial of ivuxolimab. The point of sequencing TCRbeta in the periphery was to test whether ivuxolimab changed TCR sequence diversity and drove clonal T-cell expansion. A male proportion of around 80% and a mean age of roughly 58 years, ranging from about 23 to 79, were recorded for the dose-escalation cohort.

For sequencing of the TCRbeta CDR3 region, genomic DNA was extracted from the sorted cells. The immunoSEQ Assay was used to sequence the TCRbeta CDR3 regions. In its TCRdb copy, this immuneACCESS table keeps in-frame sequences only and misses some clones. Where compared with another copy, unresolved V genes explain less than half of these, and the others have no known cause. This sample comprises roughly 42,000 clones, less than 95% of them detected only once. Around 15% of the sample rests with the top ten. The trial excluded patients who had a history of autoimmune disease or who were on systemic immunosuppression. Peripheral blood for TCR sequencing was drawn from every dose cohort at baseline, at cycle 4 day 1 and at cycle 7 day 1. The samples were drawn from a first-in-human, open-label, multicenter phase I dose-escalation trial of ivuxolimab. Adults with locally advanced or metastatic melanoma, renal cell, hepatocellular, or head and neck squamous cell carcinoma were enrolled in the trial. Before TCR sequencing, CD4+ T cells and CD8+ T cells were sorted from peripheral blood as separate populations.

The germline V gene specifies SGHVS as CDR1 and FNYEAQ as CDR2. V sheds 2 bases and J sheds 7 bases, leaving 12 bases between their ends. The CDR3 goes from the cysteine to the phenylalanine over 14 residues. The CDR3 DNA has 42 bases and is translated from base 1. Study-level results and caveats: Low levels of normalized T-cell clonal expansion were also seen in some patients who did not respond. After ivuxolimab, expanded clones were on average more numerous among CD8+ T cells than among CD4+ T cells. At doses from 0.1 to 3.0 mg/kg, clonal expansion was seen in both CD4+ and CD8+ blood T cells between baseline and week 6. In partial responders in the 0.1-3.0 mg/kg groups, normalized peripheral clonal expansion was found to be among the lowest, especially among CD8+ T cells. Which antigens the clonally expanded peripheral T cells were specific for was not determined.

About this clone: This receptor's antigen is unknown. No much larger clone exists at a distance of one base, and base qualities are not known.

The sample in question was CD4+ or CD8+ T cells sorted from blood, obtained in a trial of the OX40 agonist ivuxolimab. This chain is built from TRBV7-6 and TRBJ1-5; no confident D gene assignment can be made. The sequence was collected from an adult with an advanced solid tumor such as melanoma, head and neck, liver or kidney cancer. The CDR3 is CASSLILEGQPQHF. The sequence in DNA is TGTGCCAGCAGCTTAATTCTTGAAGGGCAGCCCCAGCATTTT.